What follows is one T cell receptor (beta chain) and its context. Per the original methods: Reference gene primer amplification yielded estimated nucleated cell counts. TCRdb keeps only in-frame clones here, not all; method: immunoSEQ multiplex PCR. That table supplies the V and J calls and clone size; D and trimming were determined from the DNA. Altogether a few hundred thousand clones are present, 88% being singletons, with the ten largest covering over 1.1%. This record comes from a study of blood T cell repertoires in COVID-19. Turning to the study itself: Samples representing acute and convalescent COVID-19 were sourced from the United States, Italy and Spain. PBMCs, B-cell-depleted T cells, or T cells were the source of the cDNA or gDNA that made up the material.

The CDR3 has 14 residues. Trimming at V came to 6 bases and at J to 5 bases, leaving 3 bases not matched to a gene. CDR1 and CDR2 (germline): WSHSY, SAAADI. The rearrangement uses TRBV10-2 and TRBJ1-4; 10 positions match TRBD1. The sample was peripheral blood. The source of this sequence is a man older than 75 with acute or convalescent COVID-19. The CDR3 DNA sequence: TGCGCCAGCAGCCGGGACAGGGGAAATGAAAAACTGTTTTTT. This translates into CASSRDRGNEKLFF.